The present entry profiles one TCR beta chain with its context. The sample holds other DNA sequences that translate to the same CDR3. The data were produced by immunoSEQ multiplex PCR, yet TCRdb's version contains in-frame clones alone and is incomplete. This sample carries approximately 220,000 clones, 86% of them seen once, and the ten largest clones take about 3.8%. The sample originates from a study of blood T cell repertoires in COVID-19. The CDR3 contains 14 residues. The germline V gene encodes CDR1 SNHLY and CDR2 FYNNEI. After removal of 6 bases from V and 0 bases from J, the junction contained 2 bases not matched to a gene.

The rearrangement links TRBV2 to TRBJ1-1, with 9 bases that match TRBD1. The source of this sequence is a woman in her 40s with acute COVID-19. The sample consisted of PBMCs or T cells enriched from blood (not recorded which). CDR3: CASSGQGMNTEAFF. The CDR3 bases are TGTGCCAGCAGCGGACAGGGGATGAACACTGAAGCTTTCTTT. Looking up the rest from reference TRBV2 and TRBJ1-1 gives the full variable domain: EPEVTQTPSHQVTQMGQEVILRCVPISNHLYFYWYRQILGQKVEFLVSFYNNEISEKSEIFDDQFSVERPDGSNFTLKIRSTKLEDSAMYFCASSGQGMNTEAFFGQGTRLTVV.